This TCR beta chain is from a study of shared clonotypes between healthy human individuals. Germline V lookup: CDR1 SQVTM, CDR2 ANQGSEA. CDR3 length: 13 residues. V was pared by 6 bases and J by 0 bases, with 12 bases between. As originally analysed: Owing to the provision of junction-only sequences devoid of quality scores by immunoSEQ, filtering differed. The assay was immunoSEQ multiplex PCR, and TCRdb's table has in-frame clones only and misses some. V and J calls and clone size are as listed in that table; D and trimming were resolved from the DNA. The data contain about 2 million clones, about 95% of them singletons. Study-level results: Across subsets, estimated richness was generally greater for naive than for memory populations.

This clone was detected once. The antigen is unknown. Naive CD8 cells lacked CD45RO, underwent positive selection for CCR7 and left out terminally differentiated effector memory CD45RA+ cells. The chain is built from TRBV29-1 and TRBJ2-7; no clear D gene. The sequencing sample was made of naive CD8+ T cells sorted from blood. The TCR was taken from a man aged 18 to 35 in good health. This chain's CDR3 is CSVLTASSYEQYF. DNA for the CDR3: TGCAGCGTATTAACGGCGAGCTCCTACGAGCAGTACTTC.